A single sample is the source of the 3 T cell receptor beta chains below, sequenced in a study of cytomegalovirus exposure and HLA in healthy donors. Researchers ran the PCR with 60 Vbeta and 13 Jbeta primers. Data came from immunoSEQ multiplex PCR; TCRdb stores just in-frame clones and leaves some out. The table has hundreds of thousands of clones, approximately 80% seen once. The specimen was PBMCs. The receptors were gathered from a boy between 2 and 15 years old in good health and CMV-seronegative.

The chain combines TRBV6-1 with TRBJ2-3; D gene uncertain. V shed 2 bases and J shed 2 bases, with 20 bases lying between them. This CDR3 region has 18 residues. The germline gives CDR1 MNHNS, CDR2 SASEGT. CDR3 nucleotide sequence: TGTGCCAGCAGTGAACCCTCAACCCCCCACGAGATCACAGATACGCAGTATTTT. Translating it yields CASSEPSTPHEITDTQYF.

The chain is built from TRBV30 and TRBJ2-5, with D maybe TRBD1 (7 bases). V was shortened by 0 bases and J by 0 bases, with 14 bases between the two germline ends. CDR3 size: 16 residues. Germline values: CDR1 GTSNPN, CDR2 SVGIG (reference sequence). In DNA, the CDR3 is TGTGCCTGGAGTGTCGGGGCAGGGGGGTACCAAGAGACCCAGTACTTC. As protein: CAWSVGAGGYQETQYF.

The V call is TRBV4-2, the J call TRBJ2-1; 9 bases agree with TRBD2. The CDR3 is 14 residues long. The germline V gene has CDR1 LGHNA and CDR2 YNFKEQ. The trim removed 0 bases at V and 10 bases at J, leaving 4 bases unmatched. The CDR3 spells CASSQDASGAEQFF. CDR3 nucleotide sequence: TGTGCCAGCAGCCAAGATGCTAGCGGGGCAGAGCAGTTCTTC.